This TCR beta chain was identified during a study of T cell changes during pregnancy in multiple sclerosis. The germline V and J ends were trimmed by 3 bases and 2 bases, with 20 bases remaining between them. CDR1 is LNHDA and CDR2 is SQIVND in the germline V gene (reference sequence). The length of the CDR3 is 18 residues. TCRdb keeps only in-frame clones here, not all; method: immunoSEQ multiplex PCR. The sample lists 64,000 or so clones; around 92% were seen once. This specimen consisted of peripheral blood, obtained in the first trimester of pregnancy. The origin of this receptor is a female donor with multiple sclerosis, enrolled in a pregnancy study. The chain couples TRBV19 to TRBJ2-1; D not certain. The CDR3 coding sequence is TGTGCCAGTAGTATCTTTTCGGATTTGACTGCTACCTACAATGAGCAGTTCTTC. Protein sequence: CASSIFSDLTATYNEQFF.